This TCR beta chain is drawn from a study of blood T cell repertoires in COVID-19. Study summary: From T cells, B-cell-depleted T cells, or PBMCs came the material, which was cDNA or gDNA.

The junction had 3 bases not matched to a gene; V was cut back by 0 bases and J by 2 bases. This CDR3 region has 15 residues. Per the germline V gene, CDR1 is MNHEY and CDR2 is SVGAGI. Concerning this clone: Other DNA sequences of this sample code for an identical CDR3.

Some clones are missing from TCRdb's copy, which holds only in-frame ones; the method was immunoSEQ multiplex PCR. The sample lists under 80,000 clones, approximately 80% occurring once. Input material: peripheral blood. The V and J genes are TRBV6-5 and TRBJ2-7, with 8 bases that match TRBD1. This clonotype originated in a man aged 60-69 years with COVID-19, enrolled during active disease. CDR3 region: CASSYSTGAPYEQYF. The CDR3 DNA follows: TGTGCCAGCAGTTACTCGACAGGGGCCCCCTACGAGCAGTACTTC.